This T cell receptor (beta chain) was sequenced for a study of blood T cell repertoires in COVID-19. Study details: Acute and convalescent COVID-19 samples came from the United States, Italy and Spain.

V was trimmed by 0 bases and J by 7 bases, leaving 7 bases between them. The CDR3 sequence is 13 residues long. Per germline, CDR1 LGHDT and CDR2 YNNKEL (reference sequence). Produced via immunoSEQ multiplex PCR; TCRdb's table is partial and in-frame only. The sample lists 180,000 or so clones, about 83% occurring once. Everyone who took part was roughly 18 to 89 years old, and they came from 24 US areas. This rearrangement joins TRBV3-1 (or the pseudogene TRBV3-2) to TRBJ1-5, with unresolved D. The clonotype originates from a woman between 45 and 60 years old in a cohort exposed to, infected with or recovered from COVID-19 (not recorded which). The sample was PBMCs or T cells enriched from blood (not recorded which). CDR3 in amino acids: CASSQDPRQPQHF. In DNA, the CDR3 is TGTGCCAGCAGCCAAGATCCCCGGCAGCCCCAGCATTTT.